A single sample is the source of the 8 T cell receptor beta chains below, sequenced in a study of cytomegalovirus exposure and HLA in healthy donors. Using immunoSEQ multiplex PCR, the repertoire was profiled, and TCRdb retains in-frame clones only, with some absent. This sample yields 150,000 to 200,000 clones, of which 96% are seen a single time; roughly 1% belongs to the top ten. Specimen: PBMCs. These receptors came from a woman aged 18-29 years in good health and CMV-seronegative.

This rearrangement joins TRBV7-2 to TRBJ2-2, with 9 bases lining up with TRBD2. The J segment lost 4 bases and the V segment lost 2 bases, leaving 2 bases of the junction unmatched. The CDR3 is 15 residues long. The V gene's germline CDR1 is SGHTA and CDR2 FQGNSA. CDR3 coding DNA: TGTGCCAGCAGCTTATCGGGACTAGCCACCGGGGAGCTGTTTTTT. Its protein product is CASSLSGLATGELFF.

The gene calls are TRBV30 and TRBJ2-5, with 7 bases aligning to TRBD1. The germline gives CDR1 GTSNPN, CDR2 SVGIG (reference sequence). Trimming cost V 4 bases and J 7 bases; bases outside gene matches: 15. The CDR3 has 15 amino acids. The CDR3: CAWKPRTGLLGTQYF. DNA of the CDR3: TGTGCCTGGAAACCCCGGACAGGCCTCCTTGGGACCCAGTACTTC.

This chain connects TRBV19 to TRBJ1-5, with a tentative D call TRBD1 (6 bases). The CDR3 sequence is 15 residues long. The germline V gene has CDR1 LNHDA and CDR2 SQIVND (reference sequence). The ends were cut back, 3 bases at V and 2 bases at J, with 11 bases in the middle. The CDR3 DNA follows: TGTGCCAGTAGTATTTTGGGGGCGGGCAATCAGCCCCAGCATTTT. It specifies CASSILGAGNQPQHF. Variable domain in full (rest from reference TRBV19 and TRBJ1-5): DGGITQSPKYLFRKEGQNVTLSCEQNLNHDAMYWYRQDPGQGLRLIYYSQIVNDFQKGDIAEGYSVSREKKESFPLTVTSAQKNPTAFYLCASSILGAGNQPQHFGDGTRLSIL.

V and J are TRBV6-5 and TRBJ1-2, with unresolved D. V lost 0 bases and J lost 3, with 8 bases in between. The V gene's germline CDR1 is MNHEY and CDR2 SVGAGI. This CDR3 is built from 14 residues. CDR3 region: CASSYSERDYGYTF. The DNA of the CDR3 is TGTGCCAGCAGTTACTCGGAGCGGGACTATGGCTACACCTTC.

The chain joins TRBV4-3 to TRBJ2-6, with a tentative D call TRBD1 (5 bases). Trimming pared 0 bases from V and 0 bases from J, leaving 9 bases between. The CDR3 is made up of 17 amino acids. Germline-derived CDR1 and CDR2 are LGHNA and YSLEER. CDR3 nucleotides: TGCGCCAGCAGCCAAGATGGACAAAACTCTGGGGCCAACGTCCTGACTTTC. Translated: CASSQDGQNSGANVLTF.

The genes are TRBV7-9 and TRBJ2-1, with a possible D match to TRBD1 (6 bases). Looked up from germline, CDR1 is SEHNR and CDR2 is FQNEAQ (reference sequence). This CDR3 is built from 14 residues. V lost 5 bases and J lost 9, with 17 bases in between. The CDR3 sequence is CASSPTTGSGEQFF. CDR3 DNA sequence: TGTGCCAGCAGCCCAACCACAGGGTCGGGTGAGCAGTTCTTC.

J is TRBJ1-1 and V is TRBV6-1, with TRBD1 matching 10 bases. CDR1 is MNHNS and CDR2 is SASEGT in the germline V gene. This CDR3 is built from 14 residues. V lost 8 bases, J lost 3 bases, and 6 bases stayed unmatched. The CDR3 DNA follows: TGTGCCAGCTCCGGGACAGGGGTATACACTGAAGCTTTCTTT. It specifies CASSGTGVYTEAFF.

V gene TRBV9 combines with J gene TRBJ2-5; no clear D gene. Germline V lookup: CDR1 SGDLS, CDR2 YYNGEE. CDR3 length equals 14 residues. V was pared by 3 bases and J by 0 bases, with 9 bases between. CDR3 in amino acids: CASSAQTYQETQYF. The CDR3 DNA reads TGTGCCAGCAGCGCCCAAACATACCAAGAGACCCAGTACTTC.